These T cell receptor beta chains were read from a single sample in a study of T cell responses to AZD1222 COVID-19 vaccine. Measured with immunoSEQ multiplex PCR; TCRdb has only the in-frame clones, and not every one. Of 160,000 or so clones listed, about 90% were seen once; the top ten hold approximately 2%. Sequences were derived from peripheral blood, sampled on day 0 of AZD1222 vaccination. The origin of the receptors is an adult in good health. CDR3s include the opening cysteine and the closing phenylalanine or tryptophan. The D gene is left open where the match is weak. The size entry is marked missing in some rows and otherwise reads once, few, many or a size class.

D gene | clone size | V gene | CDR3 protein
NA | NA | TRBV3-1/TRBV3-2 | CASSHRSNSGNTIYF
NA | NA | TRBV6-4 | CASRRLVESGELFF
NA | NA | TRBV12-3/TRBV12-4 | CASRIVLGEQYF
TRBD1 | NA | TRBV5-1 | CASSWAGTGDQPQHF
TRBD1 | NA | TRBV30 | CAWGDRGRVVTNEKLFF
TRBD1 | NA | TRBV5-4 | CASSLMGQGARTQHF
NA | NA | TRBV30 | CAWRGGYPGSGNTIYF
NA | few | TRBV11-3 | CASSPSGANVLTF
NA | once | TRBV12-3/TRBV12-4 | CASGLKVETQYF
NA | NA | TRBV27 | CASTLRLATNEKLFF
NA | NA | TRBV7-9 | CASSRGTLNTEAFF